This entry describes one TCR beta chain. The target antigen is unknown. CDR1 and CDR2 (germline): MDHEN, SYDVKM. V shed 6 bases and J shed 11 bases, with 11 bases lying between them. This CDR3 is built from 11 residues. The PCR ran on 60 Vbeta and 13 Jbeta primers. Produced via immunoSEQ multiplex PCR; TCRdb's table is partial and in-frame only. This sample contains more than 55,000 clones. The data belong to a study of cytomegalovirus exposure and HLA in healthy donors. Overall study context: Approximately 85 million unique TCRs from HLA-typed donors were held in an early data release.

Overall study results and limits: Several of the most significant clusters appeared, in a later analysis, to be linked to common viral pathogens. A later analysis found TCR association rates differed by HLA locus, highest for DRB1 and lowest for HLA-C.

This chain connects TRBV28 to TRBJ2-1; no clear D. This TCR derives from a woman in her forties in good health and CMV-seropositive. The sequenced sample consisted of PBMCs. The CDR3 protein is CASSTTRKQFF. The CDR3 coding sequence is TGTGCCAGCAGCACGACGCGGAAGCAGTTCTTC.